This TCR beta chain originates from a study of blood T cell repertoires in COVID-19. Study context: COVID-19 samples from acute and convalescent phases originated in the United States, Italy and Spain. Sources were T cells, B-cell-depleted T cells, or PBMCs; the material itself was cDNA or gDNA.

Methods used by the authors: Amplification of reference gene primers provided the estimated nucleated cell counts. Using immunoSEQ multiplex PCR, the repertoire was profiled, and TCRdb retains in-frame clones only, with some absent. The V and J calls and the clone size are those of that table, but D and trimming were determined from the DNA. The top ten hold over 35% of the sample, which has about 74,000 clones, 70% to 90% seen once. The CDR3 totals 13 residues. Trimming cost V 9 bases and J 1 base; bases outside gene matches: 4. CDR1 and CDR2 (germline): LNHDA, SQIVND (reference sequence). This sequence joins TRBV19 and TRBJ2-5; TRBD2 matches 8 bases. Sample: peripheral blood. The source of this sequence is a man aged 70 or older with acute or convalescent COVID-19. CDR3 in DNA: TGTGCCAGCGCAGCGGGGGTCCAAGAGACCCAGTACTTC. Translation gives CASAAGVQETQYF.